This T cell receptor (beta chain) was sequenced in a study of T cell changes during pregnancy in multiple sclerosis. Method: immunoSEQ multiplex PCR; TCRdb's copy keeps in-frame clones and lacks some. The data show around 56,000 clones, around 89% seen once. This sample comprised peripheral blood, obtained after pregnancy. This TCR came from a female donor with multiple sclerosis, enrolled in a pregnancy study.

The CDR3 protein is CASSQRDSSYEQYF. For the CDR3, the DNA is TGTGCCAGCTCACAAAGGGACAGCTCCTACGAGCAGTACTTC. The rearrangement uses TRBV18 and TRBJ2-5; 7 bases are a match to TRBD1. The J call may be wrong; the DNA end is better matched by TRBJ2-7. CDR3 length equals 14 residues. Germline V gene sequence: CDR1 KGHSH, CDR2 LQKENI.